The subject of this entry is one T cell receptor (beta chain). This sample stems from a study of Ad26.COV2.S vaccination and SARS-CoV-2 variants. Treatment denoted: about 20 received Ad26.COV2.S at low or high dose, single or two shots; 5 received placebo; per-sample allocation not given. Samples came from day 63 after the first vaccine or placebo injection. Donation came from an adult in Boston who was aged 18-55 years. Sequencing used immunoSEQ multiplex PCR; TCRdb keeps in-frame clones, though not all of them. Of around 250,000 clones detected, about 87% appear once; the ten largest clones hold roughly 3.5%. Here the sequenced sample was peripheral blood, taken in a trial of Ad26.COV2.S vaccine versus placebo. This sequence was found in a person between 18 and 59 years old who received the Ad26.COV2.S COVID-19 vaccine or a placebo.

CDR3 residues: CASASGRRNEKLFF. The DNA for the CDR3 is TGTGCCAGCGCCAGCGGCAGGAGGAATGAAAAACTGTTTTTT. The chain couples TRBV2 to TRBJ1-4; D is uncertain. CDR1 is SNHLY and CDR2 is FYNNEI in the germline V gene. This CDR3 contains 14 residues. Trimming pared 8 bases from V and 5 bases from J, leaving 15 bases between.